This T cell receptor (beta chain) appears in the sequencing data of a study of shared clonotypes between healthy human individuals. The overall study: CD4 naive and CD4 memory each took three plates per donor, while CD8 naive took two and CD8 memory one.

Turning to this clone: Its specificity is not known.

Study conclusions and caveats: Roughly 5% of naive CD4 clonotypes were shared across a handful of donors. What naive subsets generally showed was a larger estimated richness than memory subsets showed.

The assay used deep level. Clones were read by immunoSEQ multiplex PCR, and TCRdb kept only the in-frame ones, dropping some. The repertoire consists of about 1.5 million clones, with approximately 98% occurring once and the leading ten covering approximately 0.44%. Germline loops: CDR1 SGHKS, CDR2 YYEKEE (reference sequence). This CDR3 contains 16 residues. Losses at the gene ends were 3 bases for V and 2 bases for J; bases not matched to a gene: 4. This TCR came from a man aged 30 to 39 in good health. V is TRBV5-5 and J is TRBJ2-7; 14 bases are shared with TRBD2. The sample was naive CD4+ T cells sorted from blood. Noted subset: CD45RA+ positively selected. The CDR3, as DNA: TGTGCCAGCAGCTCATGGACTAGCGGGAGGACCTACGAGCAGTACTTC. Its protein product is CASSSWTSGRTYEQYF.